Following are 14 T cell receptor beta chains from one sample sequenced in a study of blood T cell repertoires in COVID-19. The method was immunoSEQ multiplex PCR; TCRdb's version includes in-frame clones alone and lacks a portion of them. Of about 190,000 clones in the sample, around 90% were seen once. Sequenced input: peripheral blood. The receptors come from a man in his forties or fifties with acute or convalescent COVID-19.

The chain is built from TRBV28 and TRBJ2-7; D gene uncertain. The CDR3 sequence is 15 residues long. Germline CDR1 is MDHEN and CDR2 is SYDVKM. Trimming took 7 bases from V and 3 from J, leaving 19 bases between them. The CDR3 DNA sequence: TGTGCCAGCACCCCGCGATCTGTCGGTATCTACGAGCAGTACTTC. It codes for CASTPRSVGIYEQYF. The entire variable domain, with the rest obtained from reference TRBV28 and TRBJ2-7, is as follows: DVKVTQSSRYLVKRTGEKVFLECVQDMDHENMFWYRQDPGLGLRLIYFSYDVKMKEKGDIPEGYSVSREKKERFSLILESASTNQTSMYLCASTPRSVGIYEQYFGPGTRLTVT.

The chain employs TRBV19 and TRBJ1-4, with 7 bases matching TRBD1. The ends lost 9 bases at V and 6 bases at J; junction bases unmatched: 13. This CDR3 is 15 amino acids long. From germline, CDR1 is LNHDA and CDR2 SQIVND (reference sequence). CDR3 region: CASSMTTGEDEKLFF. The CDR3 nucleotides read TGTGCCAGCAGCATGACCACAGGGGAGGATGAAAAACTGTTTTTT. The full variable domain, with the rest looked up from reference TRBV19 and TRBJ1-4, is DGGITQSPKYLFRKEGQNVTLSCEQNLNHDAMYWYRQDPGQGLRLIYYSQIVNDFQKGDIAEGYSVSREKKESFPLTVTSAQKNPTAFYLCASSMTTGEDEKLFFGSGTQLSVL.

The chain uses TRBV6-5 and TRBJ1-3; no firm D call. Germline values: CDR1 MNHEY, CDR2 SVGAGI. V shed 6 bases and J shed 2 bases, with 8 bases lying between them. The CDR3 totals 13 residues. CDR3 in DNA: TGTGCCAGCAGCTTGCCAGCTGGAAACACCATATATTTT. As protein: CASSLPAGNTIYF.

The V and J genes are TRBV19 and TRBJ2-6; D is uncertain. V gave up 6 bases and J gave up 0 bases, with 6 bases separating them. This CDR3 has 14 residues. From germline, CDR1 is LNHDA and CDR2 SQIVND (reference sequence). CDR3 DNA sequence: TGTGCCAGTAGCCAATCCTCTGGGGCCAACGTCCTGACTTTC. It encodes CASSQSSGANVLTF.

V usage is TRBV10-3 and J usage is TRBJ1-2; 12 bases align to TRBD1. Germline CDR1 and CDR2: ENHRY and SYGVKD. CDR3 size: 16 residues. The ends lost 3 bases at V and 9 bases at J; junction bases unmatched: 11. The CDR3: CAISDIRDRGLISYTF. In DNA, the CDR3 is TGTGCCATCAGTGATATCCGGGACAGGGGGCTTATTAGCTACACCTTC.

The rearrangement joins TRBV6-5 to TRBJ2-1; 12 bases align to TRBD1. The CDR3 runs to 13 residues. CDR1 MNHEY and CDR2 SVGAGI come from the germline V gene. The junction had 6 bases not matched to a gene; V was cut back by 6 bases and J by 12 bases. DNA for the CDR3: TGTGCCAGCAGCTACGGGACAGGGGGCTTGCAGTTCTTC. Amino acids: CASSYGTGGLQFF.

V and J are TRBV7-2 and TRBJ1-1; D not resolved. V was cut by 6 bases and J by 4 bases, with 15 bases left in between. This CDR3 contains 14 residues. CDR1 SGHTA and CDR2 FQGNSA come from the germline V gene. The CDR3 protein is CASRPSERLTEAFF. In nucleotides, the CDR3 is TGTGCCAGCAGACCCAGCGAACGTCTCACTGAAGCTTTCTTT.

This clone was seen only once. The chain employs TRBV6-2 or TRBV6-3 and TRBJ2-2; TRBD1 aligns across 7 bases. CDR1 and CDR2 from the germline V gene are MNHEY and SVGEGT. V lost 0 bases, J lost 5 bases, and 9 bases stayed unmatched. The CDR3 is made up of 17 amino acids. As DNA, the CDR3 is TGTGCCAGCAGTTACTCGAAGGGGGCTGTTACTACCGGGGAGCTGTTTTTT. Its protein product is CASSYSKGAVTTGELFF.

The chain joins TRBV28 to TRBJ1-1, with 12 bases identical to TRBD1. The V segment lost 5 bases and the J segment 11 bases; nucleotides outside the gene matches: 6. Germline V lookup: CDR1 MDHEN, CDR2 SYDVKM. The length of the CDR3 is 13 residues. CDR3 coding DNA: TGTGCCAGCAGTCCGGGACAGGGGGCTTGGGCTTTCTTT. As protein: CASSPGQGAWAFF.

V and J are TRBV4-3 and TRBJ2-4, with 7 bases lining up with TRBD1. Germline V gene sequence: CDR1 LGHNA, CDR2 YSLEER. The CDR3 consists of 13 residues. Unmatched junction bases numbered 7, after V lost 1 base and J lost 13 bases. The DNA for the CDR3 is TGCGCCAGCAGCCAAGCACCGGGACAGCCACAGTACTTC. It yields the protein CASSQAPGQPQYF.

This clone turned up a few times. The V and J genes are TRBV29-1 and TRBJ2-7; possibly TRBD2 for D (5 bases). Germline assignment: CDR1 SQVTM and CDR2 ANQGSEA. The V and J ends lost 1 base and 3 bases respectively, with 10 bases between them. This CDR3 contains 13 residues. DNA of the CDR3: TGCAGCGTTGAAGCCGGGGTGGGCTACGAGCAGTACTTC. Residues: CSVEAGVGYEQYF.

The V call is TRBV28, the J call TRBJ1-1; perhaps TRBD1 as D (6 bases). V was clipped by 6 bases and J by 7 bases, with 15 bases between them. Germline V gene lookup returns CDR1 MDHEN and CDR2 SYDVKM. CDR3 length: 13 amino acids. The CDR3 sequence: CASRERQAGEAFF. The CDR3 DNA sequence: TGTGCCAGCAGGGAAAGACAGGCTGGTGAAGCTTTCTTT.

The chain uses TRBV2 and TRBJ1-5, with TRBD1 matching over 7 bases. This CDR3 contains 16 residues. V was pared by 1 base and J by 3 bases, with 6 bases of the junction left unmatched. CDR1 is SNHLY, CDR2 FYNNEI, per germline. The CDR3 bases are TGTGCCAGCAGTGAAGGGACGGGACAGATCAATCAGCCCCAGCATTTT. It specifies CASSEGTGQINQPQHF.

The chain uses TRBV30 and TRBJ2-7; TRBD1 matches 11 bases. Germline lookup yields CDR1 GTSNPN and CDR2 SVGIG (reference sequence). Unmatched junction bases numbered 5, after V lost 0 bases and J lost 7 bases. This CDR3 region has 14 residues. CDR3 bases: TGTGCCTGGAGTGTGGACAGGGGGCATGGAGAGCAGTACTTC. Residues: CAWSVDRGHGEQYF.